This is a list of T cell receptor beta chains from one sample in a study of CD8+ T cells in alopecia areata. The repertoire was sequenced with immunoSEQ multiplex PCR; TCRdb's copy has only in-frame clones and lacks some. The data contain more than 95,000 clones, 47% of them seen just once; the ten biggest clones take up 10%. Sample: NKG2D-low CD8+ T cells sorted from blood. These receptors originate from a human donor with alopecia areata. Each CDR3 is given with its conserved first and last residue. The D gene is left open where the match is weak. Rows may omit the clone size; those that give it use once, few, many or a size class.

-	TRBV29-1	few	TRBJ2-2	TGCAGCGGCGCAGGGACGACTGGGGAGCTGTTTTTT	CSGAGTTGELFF
-	TRBV28	few	TRBJ1-5	TGTGCCAGCAATCCAGGGAGTCAGCCCCAGCATTTT	CASNPGSQPQHF
-	TRBV2	few	TRBJ2-1	TGTGCCAGCAAAGGGAATGAGCAGTTCTTC	CASKGNEQFF
-	TRBV14	few	TRBJ2-7	TGTGCCAGCAGCCAAATAAACAGCGCCGACGAGCAGTACTTC	CASSQINSADEQYF
-	TRBV30	few	TRBJ2-1	TGTGCCTGGAGTCCCGGCTACAATGAGCAGTTCTTC	CAWSPGYNEQFF
-	TRBV2	-	TRBJ2-5	TGTGCCAGCATAAGCCCAGAGACCCAGTACTTC	CASISPETQYF
-	TRBV11-2	-	TRBJ2-1	TGTGCCAGCAGCTTGGGGGGCATGAATGAGCAGTTCTTC	CASSLGGMNEQFF
-	TRBV29-1	-	TRBJ2-3	TGCAGCGTTGAAGATATCCAGGGGGTTAGCGGGTCCGCTTCTAGCACAGATACGCAGTATTTT	CSVEDIQGVSGSASSTDTQYF
TRBD2	TRBV29-1	-	TRBJ2-3	TGCAGCGTCGGTGGGGTGGCGGGAGGTGGGGATACGCAGTATTTT	CSVGGVAGGGDTQYF
-	TRBV4-3	-	TRBJ2-6	TGCGCCAGCAGCCAAGATGGGTCTGGGGCCAACGTCCTGACTTTC	CASSQDGSGANVLTF
-	TRBV29-1	-	TRBJ2-6	TGCAGCGTTGAAAGAGGGACTGGGGCCAACGTCCTGACTTTC	CSVERGTGANVLTF
-	TRBV30	once	TRBJ2-7	TGTGCCTGGAGGGGGACGGACCGCTACGAGCAGTACTTC	CAWRGTDRYEQYF
-	TRBV29-1	-	TRBJ2-7	TGCAGCGTTAGGAACAGGGACTACGAGCAGTACTTC	CSVRNRDYEQYF
TRBD1	TRBV29-1	few	TRBJ2-7	TGCAGCGTTGAGGTCGCGGACAGGGGCTACGAGCAGTACTTC	CSVEVADRGYEQYF
-	TRBV30	few	TRBJ1-1	TGTGCCTGGACGGCCATGAACACTGAAGCTTTCTTT	CAWTAMNTEAFF
TRBD1	TRBV29-1	-	TRBJ1-4	TGCAGCGCAGCGACAGGGGACACTAATGAAAAACTGTTTTTT	CSAATGDTNEKLFF
-	TRBV29-1	few	TRBJ1-1	TGCAGCGTTTTGGGGGCCGTTGCTGAAGCTTTCTTT	CSVLGAVAEAFF
TRBD1	TRBV4-1	-	TRBJ2-3	TGCGCCAGCAGCCATCCCAAAGCGGACAGGGGAAAGACAGATACGCAGTATTTT	CASSHPKADRGKTDTQYF
TRBD2	TRBV29-1	-	TRBJ2-1	TGCAGCGTCCCCGCGGGGGTCTCCTACAATGAGCAGTTCTTC	CSVPAGVSYNEQFF
TRBD2	TRBV29-1	-	TRBJ2-7	TGCAGCGCCGCCGGGGGGGACGAATACGAGCAGTACTTC	CSAAGGDEYEQYF
-	TRBV29-1	-	TRBJ1-2	TGCAGCGTTGAGAAGGATCTCGGTGGCTACACCTTC	CSVEKDLGGYTF
TRBD2	TRBV13	-	TRBJ2-1	TGTGCCAGCAAGCGGGGTGTCGGCAATGAGCAGTTCTTC	CASKRGVGNEQFF
-	TRBV4-1	-	TRBJ1-2	TGCGCCAGCAGCCAAGGGGATAATGGCTACACCTTC	CASSQGDNGYTF
-	TRBV29-1	once	TRBJ2-7	TGCAGCGTTATACTTCTCGGCCTCGAGCAGTACTTC	CSVILLGLEQYF
TRBD1	TRBV23-1	few	TRBJ2-4	TGCGCCAGCAGTCAATCGCCGGGACAGCATCCCAAAAACATTCAGTACTTC	CASSQSPGQHPKNIQYF
-	TRBV7-9	few	TRBJ2-5	TGTGCCAGCAGTCTTCCCCGGGGCCAGGGAGAGACCCAGTACTTC	CASSLPRGQGETQYF
-	TRBV15	-	TRBJ2-7	TGTGCCACCAGCAGAGCGGGCTCCGGGAGCTACGAGCAGTACTTC	CATSRAGSGSYEQYF
TRBD1	TRBV30	-	TRBJ2-1	TGTGCCTGGGCCTTGGGGACAGCTCTTTACAATGAGCAGTTCTTC	CAWALGTALYNEQFF
TRBD1	TRBV4-2	-	TRBJ2-1	TGTGCCAGCAGCCTAAAAACCGGGACAGGGATCAATGAGCAGTTCTTC	CASSLKTGTGINEQFF
TRBD2	TRBV30	-	TRBJ2-1	TGTGCCTGGACCAATCCTAGCGGGGGCTACAATGAGCAGTTCTTC	CAWTNPSGGYNEQFF
-	TRBV4-1	once	TRBJ1-6	TGCGCCAGCCATAAAACGGGAAGCGCCTCACCCCTCCACTTT	CASHKTGSASPLHF
-	TRBV6-5	-	TRBJ1-1	TGTGCCAGCAGTTACTCGTCGGCCTTCACTGAAGCTTTCTTT	CASSYSSAFTEAFF
-	TRBV20-1	once	TRBJ2-3	TGCAGTGCTAGAATAGGGAATCGGGAGTATTTT	CSARIGNREYF
-	TRBV28	-	TRBJ1-6	TGTGCCAGCAGCCCTACAGGGAGCTCCTATAATTCACCCCTCCACTTT	CASSPTGSSYNSPLHF
-	TRBV6-5	-	TRBJ2-7	TGTGCCAGCCATAGAGTAGGGGAATTCGAGCAGTACTTC	CASHRVGEFEQYF
-	TRBV27	-	TRBJ2-2	TGTGCCGCCGGAGTTCTCACCGGGGAGCTGTTTTTT	CAAGVLTGELFF